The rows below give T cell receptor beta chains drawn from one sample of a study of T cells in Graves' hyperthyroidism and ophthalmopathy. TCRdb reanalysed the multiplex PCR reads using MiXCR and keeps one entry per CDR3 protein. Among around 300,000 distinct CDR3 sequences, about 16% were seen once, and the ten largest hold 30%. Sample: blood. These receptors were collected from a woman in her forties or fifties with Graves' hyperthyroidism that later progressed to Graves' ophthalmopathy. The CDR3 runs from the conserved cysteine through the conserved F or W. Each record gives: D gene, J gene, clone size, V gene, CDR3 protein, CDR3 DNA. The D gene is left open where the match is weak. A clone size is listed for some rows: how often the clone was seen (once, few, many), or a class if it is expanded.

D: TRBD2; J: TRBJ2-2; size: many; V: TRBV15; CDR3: CATSRGLAGTGELFF; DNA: TGTGCCACCAGCAGAGGACTAGCGGGCACCGGGGAGCTGTTTTTT
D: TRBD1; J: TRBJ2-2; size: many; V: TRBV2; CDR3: CASRVGQGYTGELFF; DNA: TGTGCCAGCAGGGTCGGACAGGGGTACACCGGGGAGCTGTTTTTT
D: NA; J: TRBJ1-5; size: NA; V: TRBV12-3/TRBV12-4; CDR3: CASSLRRRVGQPQHF; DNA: TGTGCCAGCAGTTTGAGGCGCAGGGTAGGGCAGCCCCAGCATTTT
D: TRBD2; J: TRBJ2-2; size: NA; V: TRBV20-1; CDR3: CSARDSSGRAFGELFF; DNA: TGCAGTGCTAGAGATTCTAGCGGGAGGGCCTTCGGGGAGCTGTTTTTT
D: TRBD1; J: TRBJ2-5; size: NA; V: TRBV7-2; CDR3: CASSVDRAQETQYF; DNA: TGTGCCAGCAGTGTGGACAGGGCACAAGAGACCCAGTACTTC
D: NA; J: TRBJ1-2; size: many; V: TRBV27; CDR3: CASKTAHGYTF; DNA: TGTGCCAGCAAGACAGCACATGGCTACACCTTC
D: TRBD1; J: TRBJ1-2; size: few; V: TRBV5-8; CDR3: CASSLAGQTHTF; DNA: TGTGCCAGCAGCTTGGCGGGACAGACTCACACCTTC
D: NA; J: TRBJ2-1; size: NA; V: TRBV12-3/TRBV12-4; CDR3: CASSFPQRLYNEQFF; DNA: TGTGCCAGCAGTTTTCCCCAGCGGCTCTACAATGAGCAGTTCTTC
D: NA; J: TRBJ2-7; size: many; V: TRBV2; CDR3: CASVKDSYEQYF; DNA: TGTGCCAGCGTGAAAGACTCCTACGAGCAGTACTTC
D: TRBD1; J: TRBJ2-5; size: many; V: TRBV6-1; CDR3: CASFSSGTGQETQYF; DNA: TGTGCCAGCTTTTCGTCCGGGACAGGCCAAGAGACCCAGTACTTC
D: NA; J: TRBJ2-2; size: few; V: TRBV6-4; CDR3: CASSQADTGELFF; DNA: TGTGCCAGCAGTCAGGCCGATACCGGGGAGCTGTTTTTT
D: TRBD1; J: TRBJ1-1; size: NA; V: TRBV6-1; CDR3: CASSPGQGGTTEAFF; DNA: TGTGCCAGCAGTCCCGGACAGGGGGGGACCACTGAAGCTTTCTTT
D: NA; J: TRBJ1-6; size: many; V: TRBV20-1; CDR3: CSASGRSWNSPLHF; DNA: TGCAGTGCTAGCGGGAGGAGTTGGAATTCACCCCTCCACTTT
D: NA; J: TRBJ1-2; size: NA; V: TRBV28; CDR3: CASNSGIAKGGYTF; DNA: TGTGCCAGCAACTCAGGGATAGCCAAGGGAGGCTACACCTTC
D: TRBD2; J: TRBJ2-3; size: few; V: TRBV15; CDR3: CATSPDWGTSGITDTQYF; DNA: TGTGCCACCAGCCCAGATTGGGGGACTAGCGGGATCACAGATACGCAGTATTTT
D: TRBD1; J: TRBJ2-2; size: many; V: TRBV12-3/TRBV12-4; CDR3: CASSRVIGTANTGELFF; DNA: TGTGCCAGCAGTAGAGTTATCGGGACAGCGAACACCGGGGAGCTGTTTTTT
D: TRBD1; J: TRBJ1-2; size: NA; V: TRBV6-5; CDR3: CASSYRGQGEGYTF; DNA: TGTGCCAGCAGTTACCGCGGACAGGGGGAAGGCTACACCTTC
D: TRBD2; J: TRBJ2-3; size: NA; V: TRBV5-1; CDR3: CASSSSGTSGRGDTQYF; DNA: TGCGCCAGCAGCTCCTCCGGGACTAGCGGGAGGGGAGATACGCAGTATTTT
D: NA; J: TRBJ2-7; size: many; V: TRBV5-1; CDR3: CASSPTSSYEQYF; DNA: TGCGCCAGCAGCCCGACGTCAAGTTACGAGCAGTACTTC
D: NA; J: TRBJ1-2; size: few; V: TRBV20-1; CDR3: CSASLLGSGYGYTF; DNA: TGCAGTGCTAGCCTACTCGGGAGCGGATATGGCTACACCTTC
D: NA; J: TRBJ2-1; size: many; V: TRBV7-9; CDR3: CASSQEAEQFF; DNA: TGTGCCAGCAGCCAAGAGGCAGAGCAGTTCTTC
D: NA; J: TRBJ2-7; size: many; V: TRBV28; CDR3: CASSSPAGYDYEQYF; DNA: TGTGCCAGCAGCTCCCCGGCGGGGTACGACTACGAGCAGTACTTC
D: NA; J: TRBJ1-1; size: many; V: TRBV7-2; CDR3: CASSYFNKNTEAFF; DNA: TGTGCCAGCAGCTACTTTAACAAGAACACTGAAGCTTTCTTT
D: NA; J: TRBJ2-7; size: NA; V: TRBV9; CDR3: CAGSVESRVGYEQYF; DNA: TGTGCCGGCAGCGTAGAATCAAGAGTTGGGTACGAGCAGTACTTC
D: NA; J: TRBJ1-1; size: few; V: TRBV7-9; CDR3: CASSLGQGVDTEAFF; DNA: TGTGCCAGCAGCTTAGGGCAGGGCGTGGACACTGAAGCTTTCTTT
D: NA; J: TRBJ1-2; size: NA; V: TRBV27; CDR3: CATRTAYLYGYTF; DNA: TGTGCCACCAGGACTGCATATCTCTATGGCTACACCTTC
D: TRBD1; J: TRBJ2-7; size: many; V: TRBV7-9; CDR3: CASSPARTGEVYEQYF; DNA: TGTGCCAGCAGCCCCGCCCGGACAGGGGAGGTGTACGAGCAGTACTTC